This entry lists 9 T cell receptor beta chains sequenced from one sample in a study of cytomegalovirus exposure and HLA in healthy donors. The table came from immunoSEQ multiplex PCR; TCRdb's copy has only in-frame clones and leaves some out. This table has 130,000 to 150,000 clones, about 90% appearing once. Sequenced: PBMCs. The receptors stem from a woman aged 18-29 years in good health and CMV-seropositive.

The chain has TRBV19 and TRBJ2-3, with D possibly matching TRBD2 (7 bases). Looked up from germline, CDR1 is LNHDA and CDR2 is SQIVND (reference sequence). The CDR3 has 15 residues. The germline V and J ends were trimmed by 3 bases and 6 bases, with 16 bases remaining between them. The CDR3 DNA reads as TGTGCCAGTAGTATCAGGGGCAGGGGAGGGGATACGCAGTATTTT. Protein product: CASSIRGRGGDTQYF.

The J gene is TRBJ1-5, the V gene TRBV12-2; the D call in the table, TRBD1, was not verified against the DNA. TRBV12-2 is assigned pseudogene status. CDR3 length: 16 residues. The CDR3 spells CASRSNPWTGGQPQHF. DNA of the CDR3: TGTGCAAGTCGCTCAAATCCCTGGACAGGCGGTCAGCCCCAGCATTTT.

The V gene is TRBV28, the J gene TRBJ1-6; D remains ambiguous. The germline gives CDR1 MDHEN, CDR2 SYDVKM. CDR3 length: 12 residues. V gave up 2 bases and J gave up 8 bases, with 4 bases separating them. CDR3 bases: TGTGCCAGCAGTTTAGGGCATTCACCCCTCCACTTT. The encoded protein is CASSLGHSPLHF.

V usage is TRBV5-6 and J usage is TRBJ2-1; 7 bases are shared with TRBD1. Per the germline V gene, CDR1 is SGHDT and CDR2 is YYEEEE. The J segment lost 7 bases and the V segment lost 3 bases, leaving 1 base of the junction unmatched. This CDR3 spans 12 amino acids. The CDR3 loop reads CASSYRGNEQFF. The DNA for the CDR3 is TGTGCCAGCAGCTACAGGGGAAATGAGCAGTTCTTC.

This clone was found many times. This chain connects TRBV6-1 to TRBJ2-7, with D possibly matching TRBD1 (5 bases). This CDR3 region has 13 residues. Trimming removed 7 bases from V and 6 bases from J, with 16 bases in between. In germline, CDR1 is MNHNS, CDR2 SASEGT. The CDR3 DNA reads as TGTGCCAGCACCCCAAAGGGGCTCTCCGAGCAGTACTTC. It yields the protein CASTPKGLSEQYF.

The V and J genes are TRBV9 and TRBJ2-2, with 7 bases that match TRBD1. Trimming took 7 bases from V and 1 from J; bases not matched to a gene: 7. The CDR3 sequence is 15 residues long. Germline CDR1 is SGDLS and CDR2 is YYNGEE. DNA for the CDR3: TGTGCCAGCGCTCGGACAGGAATGAACACCGGGGAGCTGTTTTTT. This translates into CASARTGMNTGELFF.

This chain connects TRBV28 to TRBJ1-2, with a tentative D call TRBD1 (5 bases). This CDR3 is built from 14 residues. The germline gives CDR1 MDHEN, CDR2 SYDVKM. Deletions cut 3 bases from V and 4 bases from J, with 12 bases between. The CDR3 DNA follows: TGTGCCAGCAGTTTTCTAGGGGCCGGCTATGGCTACACCTTC. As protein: CASSFLGAGYGYTF.

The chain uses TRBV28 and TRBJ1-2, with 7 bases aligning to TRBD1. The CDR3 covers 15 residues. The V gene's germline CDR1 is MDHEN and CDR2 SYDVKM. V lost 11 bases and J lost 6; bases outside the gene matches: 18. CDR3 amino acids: CAAEPTTGVGHGYTF. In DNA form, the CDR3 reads TGTGCCGCCGAGCCTACTACAGGGGTAGGCCATGGCTACACCTTC.

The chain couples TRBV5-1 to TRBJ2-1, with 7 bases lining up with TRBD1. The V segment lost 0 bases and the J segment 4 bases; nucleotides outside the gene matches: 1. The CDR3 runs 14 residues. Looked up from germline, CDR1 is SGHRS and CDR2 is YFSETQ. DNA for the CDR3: TGCGCCAGCAGCTTGGACAGGGGATACAATGAGCAGTTCTTC. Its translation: CASSLDRGYNEQFF.